Given below is one TCR beta chain in context. The data were taken from a study of blood T cell repertoires in COVID-19. Background on the study: Both acute and convalescent COVID-19 samples were obtained from the United States, Italy and Spain. Nucleic acid was either cDNA or gDNA, and it came from T cells, B-cell-depleted T cells, or PBMCs.

Under the authors' procedure: Reference gene primer amplification yielded estimated nucleated cell counts. Generated by immunoSEQ multiplex PCR, the TCRdb table keeps only in-frame clones and is missing some. That table is the source of V, J and clone size, and D and trimming were worked out from the DNA. Here the sample spans around 300,000 clones, approximately 83% being singletons. The sequenced sample consisted of peripheral blood. The TCR comes from a woman in her 70s with acute or convalescent COVID-19.

The CDR3 here is CASSSAGEGGYTF. The CDR3 DNA follows: TGTGCCAGCAGCTCCGCCGGGGAGGGCGGCTACACCTTC. The chain links TRBV7-9 to TRBJ1-2; no firm D call. The CDR3 has 13 residues. V gave up 4 bases and J gave up 8 bases, with 14 bases separating them. Germline loops: CDR1 SEHNR, CDR2 FQNEAQ (reference sequence).